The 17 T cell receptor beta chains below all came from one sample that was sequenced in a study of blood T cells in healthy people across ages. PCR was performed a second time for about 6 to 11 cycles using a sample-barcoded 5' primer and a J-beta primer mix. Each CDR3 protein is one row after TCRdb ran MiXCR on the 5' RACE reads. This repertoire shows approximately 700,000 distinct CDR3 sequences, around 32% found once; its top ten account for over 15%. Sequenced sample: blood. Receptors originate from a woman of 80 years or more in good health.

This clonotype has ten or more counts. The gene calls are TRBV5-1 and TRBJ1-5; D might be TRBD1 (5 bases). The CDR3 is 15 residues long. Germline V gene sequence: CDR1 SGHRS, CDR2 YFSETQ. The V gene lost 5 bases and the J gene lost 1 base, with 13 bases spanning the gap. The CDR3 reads CASRETGGSNQPQHF. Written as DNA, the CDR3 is TGCGCCAGCAGAGAGACGGGGGGGAGCAATCAGCCCCAGCATTTT.

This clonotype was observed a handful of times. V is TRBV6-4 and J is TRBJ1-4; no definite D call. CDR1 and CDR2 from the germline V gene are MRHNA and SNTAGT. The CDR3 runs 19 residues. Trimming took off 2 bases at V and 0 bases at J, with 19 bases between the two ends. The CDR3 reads CASSDRLRTEIATNEKLFF. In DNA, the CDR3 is TGTGCCAGCAGTGACCGGTTGAGGACGGAAATTGCAACTAATGAAAAACTGTTTTTT.

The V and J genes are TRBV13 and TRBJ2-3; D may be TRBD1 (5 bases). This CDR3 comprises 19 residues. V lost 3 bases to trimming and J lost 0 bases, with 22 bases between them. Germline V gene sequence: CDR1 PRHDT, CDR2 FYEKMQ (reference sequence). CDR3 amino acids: CASSLSLDTRVYSTDTQYF. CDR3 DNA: TGTGCCAGCAGCTTGAGCTTGGACACAAGAGTGTATAGCACAGATACGCAGTATTTT.

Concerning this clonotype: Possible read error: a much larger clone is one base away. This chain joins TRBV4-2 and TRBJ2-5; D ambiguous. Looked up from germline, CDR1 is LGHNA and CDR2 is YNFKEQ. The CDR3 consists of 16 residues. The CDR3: CASSQGGSRWVETEYF. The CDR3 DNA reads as TGTGCCAGCAGCCAAGGGGGAAGCCGGTGGGTAGAGACCGAGTACTTC.

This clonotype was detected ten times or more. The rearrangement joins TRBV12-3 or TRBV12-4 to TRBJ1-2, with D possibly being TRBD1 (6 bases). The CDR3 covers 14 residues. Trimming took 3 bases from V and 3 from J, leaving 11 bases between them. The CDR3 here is CASSFGGQDYGYTF. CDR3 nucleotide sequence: TGTGCCAGCAGTTTTGGGGGGCAAGACTATGGCTACACCTTC.

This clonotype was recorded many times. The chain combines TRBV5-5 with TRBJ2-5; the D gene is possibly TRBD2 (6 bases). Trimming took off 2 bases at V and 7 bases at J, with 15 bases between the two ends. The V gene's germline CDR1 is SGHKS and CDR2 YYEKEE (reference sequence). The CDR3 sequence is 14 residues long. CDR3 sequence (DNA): TGTGCCAGCAGCTTACCCGGAGGGCGTGGGACCCAGTACTTC. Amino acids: CASSLPGGRGTQYF.

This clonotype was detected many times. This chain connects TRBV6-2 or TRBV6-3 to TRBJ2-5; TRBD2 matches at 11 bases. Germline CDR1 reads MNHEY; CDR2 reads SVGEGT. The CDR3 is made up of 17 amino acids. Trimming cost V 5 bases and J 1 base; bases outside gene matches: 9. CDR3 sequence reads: CASSGWTSGWVQETQYF. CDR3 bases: TGTGCCAGCAGTGGCTGGACTAGCGGGTGGGTCCAAGAGACCCAGTACTTC.

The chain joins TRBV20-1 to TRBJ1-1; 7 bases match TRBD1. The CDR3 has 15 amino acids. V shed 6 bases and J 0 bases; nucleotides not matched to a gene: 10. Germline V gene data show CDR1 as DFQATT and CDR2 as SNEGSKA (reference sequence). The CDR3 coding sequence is TGCAGTGCCATCTCTTCGACAGGGATGAACACTGAAGCTTTCTTT. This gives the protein CSAISSTGMNTEAFF.

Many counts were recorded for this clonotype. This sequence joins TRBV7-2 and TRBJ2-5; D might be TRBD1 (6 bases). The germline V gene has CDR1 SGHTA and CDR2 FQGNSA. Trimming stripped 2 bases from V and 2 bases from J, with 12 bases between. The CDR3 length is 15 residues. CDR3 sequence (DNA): TGTGCCAGCAGCTTATCCGGGACACGTCAAGAGACCCAGTACTTC. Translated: CASSLSGTRQETQYF.

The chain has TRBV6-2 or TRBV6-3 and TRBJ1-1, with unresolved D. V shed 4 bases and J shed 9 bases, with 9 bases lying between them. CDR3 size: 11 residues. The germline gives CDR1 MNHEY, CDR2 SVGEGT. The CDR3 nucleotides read TGTGCCAGCAGTTGGAGTATTCAAGCTTTCTTT. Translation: CASSWSIQAFF.

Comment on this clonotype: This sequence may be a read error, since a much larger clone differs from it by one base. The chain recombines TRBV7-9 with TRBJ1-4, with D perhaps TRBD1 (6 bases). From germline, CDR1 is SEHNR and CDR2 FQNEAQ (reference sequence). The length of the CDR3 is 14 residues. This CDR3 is CAGSFQGSNEKLFF. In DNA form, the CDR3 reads TGTGCCGGCAGCTTCCAGGGGTCTAATGAAAAACTGTTTTTT. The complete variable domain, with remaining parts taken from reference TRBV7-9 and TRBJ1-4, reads DTGVSQNPRHKITKRGQNVTFRCDPISEHNRLYWYRQTLGQGPEFLTYFQNEAQLEKSRLLSDRFSAERPKGSFSTLEIQRTEQGDSAMYLCAGSFQGSNEKLFFGSGTQLSVL.

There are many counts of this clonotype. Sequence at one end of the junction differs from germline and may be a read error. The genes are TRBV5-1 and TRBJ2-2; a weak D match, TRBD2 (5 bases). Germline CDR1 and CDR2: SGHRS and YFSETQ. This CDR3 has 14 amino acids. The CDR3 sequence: CASSLEGNTGELFF. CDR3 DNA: TGTGCCAGCAGCTTAGAGGGGAACACCGGGGAGCTGTTTTTT. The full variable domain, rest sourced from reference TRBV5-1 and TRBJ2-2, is KAGVTQTPRYLIKTRGQQVTLSCSPISGHRSVSWYQQTPGQGLQFLFEYFSETQRNKGNFPGRFSGRQFSNSRSEMNVSTLELGDSALYLCASSLEGNTGELFFGEGSRLTVL.

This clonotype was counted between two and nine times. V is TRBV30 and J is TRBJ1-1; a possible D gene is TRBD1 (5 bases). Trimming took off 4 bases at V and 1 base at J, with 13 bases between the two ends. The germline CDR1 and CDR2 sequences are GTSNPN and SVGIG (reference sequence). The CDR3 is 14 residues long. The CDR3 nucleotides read TGTGCCTGGAACCGAAAAGGGGCGAACACTGAAGCTTTCTTT. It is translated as CAWNRKGANTEAFF.

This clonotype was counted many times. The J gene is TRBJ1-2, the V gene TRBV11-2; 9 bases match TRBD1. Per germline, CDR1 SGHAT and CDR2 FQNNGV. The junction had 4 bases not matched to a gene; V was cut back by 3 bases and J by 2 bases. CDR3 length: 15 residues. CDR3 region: CASSFPGQGNYGYTF. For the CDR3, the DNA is TGTGCCAGCAGCTTCCCTGGACAGGGGAACTATGGCTACACCTTC.

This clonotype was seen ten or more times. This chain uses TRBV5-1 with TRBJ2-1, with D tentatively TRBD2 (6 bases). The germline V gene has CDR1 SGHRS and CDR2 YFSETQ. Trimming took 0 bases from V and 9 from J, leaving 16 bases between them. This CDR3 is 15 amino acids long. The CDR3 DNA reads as TGCGCCAGCAGCTTGGGTCGCGGGGTCGCACGTGAGCAGTTCTTC. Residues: CASSLGRGVAREQFF.

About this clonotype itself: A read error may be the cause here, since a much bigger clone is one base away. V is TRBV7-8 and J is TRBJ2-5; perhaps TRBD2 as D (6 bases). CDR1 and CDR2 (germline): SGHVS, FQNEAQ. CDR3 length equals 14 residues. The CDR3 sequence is CASSLGRGQETRYF. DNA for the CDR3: TGTGCCAGCAGTCTGGGGCGGGGTCAAGAGACCCGGTACTTC.

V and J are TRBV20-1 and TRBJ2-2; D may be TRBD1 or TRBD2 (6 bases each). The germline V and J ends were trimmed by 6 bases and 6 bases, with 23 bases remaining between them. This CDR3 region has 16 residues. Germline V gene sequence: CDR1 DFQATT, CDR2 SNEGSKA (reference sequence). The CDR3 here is CSALGGHRSAPGELFF. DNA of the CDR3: TGCAGTGCGCTCGGGGGACATCGATCCGCGCCCGGGGAGCTGTTTTTT.